Sequencing of this TCR beta chain was carried out in a study of T cell responses to AZD1222 COVID-19 vaccine. General study findings and limits: The study found Spike-specific TCR breadth and depth rose after two AZD1222 doses.

As concerns this clone: Its cognate antigen is unknown.

The V gene's germline CDR1 is LGHNA and CDR2 YNFKEQ. V trimming: 0 bases; J trimming: 5 bases; junction bases outside the gene matches: 7. The CDR3 is made up of 16 amino acids. Assay: immunoSEQ multiplex PCR; the TCRdb copy retains only in-frame clones and omits some. The sample comprises around 150,000 clones, around 88% of which are singletons, and more than 2% rests with the top ten. The receptor was derived from an adult in good health. This specimen was peripheral blood, taken on day 0 of AZD1222 vaccination. V and J are TRBV4-2 and TRBJ2-1, with TRBD2 matching 7 bases. CDR3 loop: CASSQEGGSWHNEQFF. CDR3 DNA: TGTGCCAGCAGCCAAGAGGGCGGGAGTTGGCACAATGAGCAGTTCTTC.